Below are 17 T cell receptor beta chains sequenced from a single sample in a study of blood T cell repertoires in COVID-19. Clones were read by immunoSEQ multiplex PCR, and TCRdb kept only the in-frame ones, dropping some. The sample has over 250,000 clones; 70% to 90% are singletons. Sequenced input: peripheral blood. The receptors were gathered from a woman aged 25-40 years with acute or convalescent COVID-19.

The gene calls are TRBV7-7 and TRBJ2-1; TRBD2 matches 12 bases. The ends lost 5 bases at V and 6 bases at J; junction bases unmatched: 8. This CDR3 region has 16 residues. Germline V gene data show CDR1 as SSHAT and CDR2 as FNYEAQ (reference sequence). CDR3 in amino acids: CASSARLAGAANEQFF. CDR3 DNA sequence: TGTGCCAGCAGCGCACGACTAGCGGGAGCAGCCAATGAGCAGTTCTTC.

The chain's CDR3 is CASSGAATDTQYF. The DNA of the CDR3 is TGTGCCAGCAGCGGGGCCGCCACAGATACGCAGTATTTT. The genes are TRBV9 and TRBJ2-3; no firm D call. The CDR3 is made up of 13 amino acids. Germline V gene data show CDR1 as SGDLS and CDR2 as YYNGEE. Trimming shortened V by 3 bases and J by 2 bases, and 7 bases separated the two germline ends.

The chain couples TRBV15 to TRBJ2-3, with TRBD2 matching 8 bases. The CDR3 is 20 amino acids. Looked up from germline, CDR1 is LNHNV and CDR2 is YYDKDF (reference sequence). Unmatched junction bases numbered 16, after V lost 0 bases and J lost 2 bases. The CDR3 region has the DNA TGTGCCACCAGCAGAGATTCCCGAGTTAGCGGGAAGGGTTTCACAGATACGCAGTATTTT. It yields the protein CATSRDSRVSGKGFTDTQYF.

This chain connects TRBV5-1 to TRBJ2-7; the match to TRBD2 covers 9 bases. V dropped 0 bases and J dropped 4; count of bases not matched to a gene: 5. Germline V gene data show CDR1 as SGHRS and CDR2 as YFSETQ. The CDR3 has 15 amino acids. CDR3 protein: CASSLASGIRYEQYF. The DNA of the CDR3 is TGCGCCAGCAGCTTGGCTAGCGGGATCAGGTACGAGCAGTACTTC.

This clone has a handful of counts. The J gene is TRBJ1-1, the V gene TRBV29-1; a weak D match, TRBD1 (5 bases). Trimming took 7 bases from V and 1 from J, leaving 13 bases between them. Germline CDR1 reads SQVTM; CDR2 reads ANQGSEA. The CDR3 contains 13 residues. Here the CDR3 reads CSGLGGTNTEAFF. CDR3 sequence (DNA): TGCAGCGGGTTGGGAGGGACGAACACTGAAGCTTTCTTT.

DNA of the CDR3: TGCAGCGTTGATTCAGGCACAGATACGCAGTATTTT. Translation: CSVDSGTDTQYF. The chain has TRBV29-1 and TRBJ2-3; no firm D call. CDR3 size: 12 residues. CDR1 is SQVTM and CDR2 is ANQGSEA in the germline V gene. V lost 3 bases, J lost 1 base, and 5 bases lay in between.

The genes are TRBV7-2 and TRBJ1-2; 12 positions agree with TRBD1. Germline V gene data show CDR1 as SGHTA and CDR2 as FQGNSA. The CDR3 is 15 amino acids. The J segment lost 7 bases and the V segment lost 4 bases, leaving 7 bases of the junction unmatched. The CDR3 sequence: CASSSGGQGAPGYTF. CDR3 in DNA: TGTGCCAGCAGCTCCGGGGGACAGGGGGCGCCTGGCTACACCTTC. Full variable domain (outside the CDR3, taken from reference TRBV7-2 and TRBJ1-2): GAGVSQSPSNKVTEKGKDVELRCDPISGHTALYWYRQSLGQGLEFLIYFQGNSAPDKSGLPSDRFSAERTGGSVSTLTIQRTQQEDSAVYLCASSSGGQGAPGYTFGSGTRLTVV.

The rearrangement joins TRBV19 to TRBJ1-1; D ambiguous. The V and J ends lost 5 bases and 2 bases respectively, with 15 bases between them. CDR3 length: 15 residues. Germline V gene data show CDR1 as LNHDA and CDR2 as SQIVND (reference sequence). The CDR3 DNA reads TGTGCCAGTAGTCGAAGCCGGGGAGGAAACACTGAAGCTTTCTTT. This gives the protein CASSRSRGGNTEAFF.

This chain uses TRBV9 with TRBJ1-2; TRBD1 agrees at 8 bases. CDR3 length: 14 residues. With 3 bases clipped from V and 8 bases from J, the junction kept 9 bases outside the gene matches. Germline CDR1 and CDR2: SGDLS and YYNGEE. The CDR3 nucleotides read TGTGCCAGCAGCGCGACACAGGGGGGACGCGGCTACACCTTC. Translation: CASSATQGGRGYTF.

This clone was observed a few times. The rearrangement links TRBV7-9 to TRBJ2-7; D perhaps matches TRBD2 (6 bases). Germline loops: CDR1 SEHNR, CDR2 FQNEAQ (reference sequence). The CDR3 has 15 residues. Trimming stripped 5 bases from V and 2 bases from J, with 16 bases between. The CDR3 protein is CASSSPGLRTYEQYF. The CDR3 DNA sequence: TGTGCCAGCAGCAGTCCGGGACTCCGAACCTACGAGCAGTACTTC. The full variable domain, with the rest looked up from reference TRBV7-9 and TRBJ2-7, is DTGVSQNPRHKITKRGQNVTFRCDPISEHNRLYWYRQTLGQGPEFLTYFQNEAQLEKSRLLSDRFSAERPKGSFSTLEIQRTEQGDSAMYLCASSSPGLRTYEQYFGPGTRLTVT.

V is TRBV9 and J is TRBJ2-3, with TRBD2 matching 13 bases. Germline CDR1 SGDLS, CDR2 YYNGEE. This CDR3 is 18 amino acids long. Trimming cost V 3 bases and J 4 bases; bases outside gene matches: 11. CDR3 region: CASSGTGTSGMGSDTQYF. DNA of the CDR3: TGTGCCAGCAGCGGAACCGGGACTAGCGGGATGGGGTCAGATACGCAGTATTTT.

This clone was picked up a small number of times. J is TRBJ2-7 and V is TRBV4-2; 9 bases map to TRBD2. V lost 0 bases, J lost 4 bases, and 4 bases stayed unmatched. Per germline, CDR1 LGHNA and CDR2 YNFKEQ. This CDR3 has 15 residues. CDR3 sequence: CASSQEVSGSYEQYF. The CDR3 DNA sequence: TGTGCCAGCAGCCAAGAGGTTAGCGGGAGTTACGAGCAGTACTTC.

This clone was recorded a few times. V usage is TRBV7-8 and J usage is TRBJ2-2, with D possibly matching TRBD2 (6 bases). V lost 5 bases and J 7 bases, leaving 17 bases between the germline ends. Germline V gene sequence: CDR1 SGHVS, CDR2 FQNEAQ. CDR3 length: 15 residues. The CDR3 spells CASSRLGGPGGELFF. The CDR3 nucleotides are TGTGCCAGCAGCCGCCTCGGAGGGCCTGGCGGGGAGCTGTTTTTT. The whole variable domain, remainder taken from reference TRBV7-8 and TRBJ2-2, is GAGVSQSPRYKVAKRGQDVALRCDPISGHVSLFWYQQALGQGPEFLTYFQNEAQLDKSGLPSDRFFAERPEGSVSTLKIQRTQQEDSAVYLCASSRLGGPGGELFFGEGSRLTVL.

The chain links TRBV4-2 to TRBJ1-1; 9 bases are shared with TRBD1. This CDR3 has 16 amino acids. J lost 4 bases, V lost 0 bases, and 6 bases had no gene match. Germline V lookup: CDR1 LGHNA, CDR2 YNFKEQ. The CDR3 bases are TGTGCCAGCAGCCAAGAAACAGGGGGCTTGGCCACTGAAGCTTTCTTT. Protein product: CASSQETGGLATEAFF.

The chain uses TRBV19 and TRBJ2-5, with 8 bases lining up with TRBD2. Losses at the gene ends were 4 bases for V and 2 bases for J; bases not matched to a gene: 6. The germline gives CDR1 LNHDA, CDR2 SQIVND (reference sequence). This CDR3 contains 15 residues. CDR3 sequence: CASSNNGGVQETQYF. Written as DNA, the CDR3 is TGTGCCAGTAGTAACAACGGGGGGGTGCAAGAGACCCAGTACTTC.

CDR3 region: CAISSRGEQFF. CDR3 sequence (DNA): TGTGCCATCAGCAGTCGGGGTGAGCAGTTCTTC. The chain links TRBV10-3 to TRBJ2-1, with a tentative D call TRBD2 (5 bases). Germline loops: CDR1 ENHRY, CDR2 SYGVKD. The CDR3 contains 11 residues. Trimming left V 6 bases short and J 9 bases short, with 9 bases between.

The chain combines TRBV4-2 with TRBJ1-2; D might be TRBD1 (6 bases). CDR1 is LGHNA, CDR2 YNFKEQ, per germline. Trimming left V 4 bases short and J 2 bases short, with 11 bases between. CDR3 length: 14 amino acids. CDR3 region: CASSPRGANYGYTF. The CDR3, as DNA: TGTGCCAGCAGCCCACGGGGGGCAAACTATGGCTACACCTTC.